These 12 T cell receptor beta chains were sequenced from one sample in a study of tumour-infiltrating T cells in Burkitt lymphoma. Produced via immunoSEQ multiplex PCR; TCRdb's table is partial and in-frame only. Here the sample spans tens of thousands of clones, 31% being singletons. The sample consisted of tumor tissue. The receptors derive from a human donor with Burkitt lymphoma.

This clone showed up just a few times. This chain joins TRBV4-1 and TRBJ1-1, with D unresolved. Trimming took off 0 bases at V and 1 base at J, with 12 bases between the two ends. CDR3 size: 16 residues. Germline V gene sequence: CDR1 MGHRA, CDR2 YSYEKL. CDR3 coding DNA: TGCGCCAGCAGCCAAGATGTGGGAGAAAGGAACACTGAAGCTTTCTTT. This codes for CASSQDVGERNTEAFF.

The chain uses TRBV4-3 and TRBJ2-7, with TRBD1 identical over 10 bases. Germline V lookup: CDR1 LGHNA, CDR2 YSLEER. There are 16 residues in the CDR3. V lost 2 bases, J lost 3 bases, and 7 bases stayed unmatched. The DNA for the CDR3 is TGCGCCAGCAGCCAACGGACAGGGGGGGCTTTCTACGAGCAGTACTTC. Translating gives CASSQRTGGAFYEQYF.

The chain links TRBV7-3 to TRBJ1-1; D is perhaps TRBD1 (6 bases). The CDR3 totals 14 residues. V shed 1 base and J shed 6 bases, with 12 bases lying between them. CDR1 SGHTA and CDR2 FQGTGA come from the germline V gene. The CDR3 nucleotides read TGTGCCAGCAGCTTAATGGGGGGGCCAGCTGAAGCTTTCTTT. Translation: CASSLMGGPAEAFF.

The chain is built from TRBV18 and TRBJ2-3; D gene ambiguous. In germline, CDR1 is KGHSH, CDR2 LQKENI. The CDR3 runs to 11 residues. Trimming stripped 4 bases from V and 2 bases from J, with 1 base between. Here the CDR3 DNA reads TGTGCCAGCTCACACACAGATACGCAGTATTTT. Its protein product is CASSHTDTQYF.

This clone was seen more than once but under ten times. The J gene is TRBJ2-7, the V gene TRBV7-9; the D is unclear. CDR3 length: 12 amino acids. Trimming shortened V by 5 bases and J by 7 bases, and 12 bases separated the two germline ends. The germline CDR1 and CDR2 sequences are SEHNR and FQNEAQ (reference sequence). For the CDR3, the DNA is TGTGCCAGCAGCCAAATTGGTGATGAGCAGTACTTC. This translates into CASSQIGDEQYF.

This clone was found a few times. The V and J genes are TRBV7-9 and TRBJ1-1; weak D call: TRBD1 (5 bases). V dropped 3 bases and J dropped 1 base, with 6 bases sitting between them. CDR1 and CDR2 (germline): SEHNR, FQNEAQ (reference sequence). CDR3 length equals 13 residues. CDR3 residues: CASSFQGNTEAFF. CDR3 coding DNA: TGTGCCAGCAGCTTTCAGGGGAACACTGAAGCTTTCTTT.

In DNA form, the CDR3 reads TGTGCCAGCAGCCCTGCCTCGTCAGGGGGCTCACCCCTCCACTTT. Translating it yields CASSPASSGGSPLHF. This chain links TRBV9 with TRBJ1-6, with TRBD1 matching over 8 bases. The trim removed 4 bases at V and 10 bases at J, leaving 10 bases unmatched. The CDR3 covers 15 residues. Per the germline V gene, CDR1 is SGDLS and CDR2 is YYNGEE.

J is TRBJ1-2 and V is TRBV6-5; D remains ambiguous. Per germline, CDR1 MNHEY and CDR2 SVGAGI. V was cut by 0 bases and J by 4 bases, with 9 bases left in between. The CDR3 consists of 14 residues. CDR3 DNA: TGTGCCAGCAGTTACTCTGGCAGTTTCTATGGCTACACCTTC. Translated: CASSYSGSFYGYTF.

CDR3 in amino acids: CASSLAGRRGGEQYF. The DNA for the CDR3 is TGCGCCAGCAGCTTGGCAGGTCGCAGGGGGGGCGAGCAGTACTTC. The chain joins TRBV5-1 to TRBJ2-7, with D perhaps given as TRBD1 or TRBD2 (7 bases each). Trimming stripped 0 bases from V and 6 bases from J, with 16 bases between. Germline assignment: CDR1 SGHRS and CDR2 YFSETQ. This CDR3 has 15 amino acids.

V and J are TRBV6-5 and TRBJ1-6; the D gene is possibly TRBD1 (5 bases). Germline V gives CDR1 MNHEY, CDR2 SVGAGI. Trimming cost V 2 bases and J 7 bases, with 15 bases left between them. This CDR3 is 16 amino acids long. Written as DNA, the CDR3 is TGTGCCAGCAGTTACCGGCAACCGCAGGGCAATTCACCCCTCCACTTT. This translates into CASSYRQPQGNSPLHF.

The chain uses TRBV10-3 and TRBJ1-2; D might be TRBD1 (5 bases). V shed 6 bases and J shed 7 bases, with 12 bases lying between them. Germline assignment: CDR1 ENHRY and CDR2 SYGVKD. The CDR3 consists of 12 residues. The CDR3 reads CAISTGFSGYTF. The CDR3 nucleotides are TGTGCCATCAGCACAGGTTTTAGTGGCTACACCTTC.

The V and J genes are TRBV18 and TRBJ2-7; possible D gene TRBD2, 5 bases. V was clipped by 5 bases and J by 3 bases, with 11 bases between them. The CDR3 sequence is 13 residues long. Germline CDR1 KGHSH, CDR2 LQKENI. Here the CDR3 DNA reads TGTGCCAGCTCAGCGGGCAGGATCTACGAGCAGTACTTC. Amino acids: CASSAGRIYEQYF.